The entry below gives a single T cell receptor beta chain sequence along with its context. The antigen is undetermined. CDR3 size: 13 residues. The germline CDR1 and CDR2 sequences are MNHEY and SMNVEV (reference sequence). The V and J ends lost 0 bases and 10 bases respectively, with 9 bases between them. TCRdb re-derived calls from the RT-PCR reads in MiXCR, one entry per CDR3 protein. The sample yields about 570,000 distinct CDR3 sequences, over 9.5% seen once. The data originate from a study of response to subunit inactivated influenza vaccine. Study-level findings and limits: The authors suggested that every seasonal influenza vaccination recruits few new T cells.

V and J are TRBV27 and TRBJ2-2; D possibly corresponds to TRBD1 (5 bases). The specimen was PBMCs from blood, collected on the day of vaccination. The TCR sequence derives from a man in his forties or fifties who received an inactivated influenza vaccine. The CDR3 coding sequence is TGTGCCAGCAGTTTATCGGGGCGGAAGGAGCTGTTTTTT. Encoded protein: CASSLSGRKELFF.